This TCR beta chain was documented in a study of blood T cell repertoires in COVID-19. At the level of the study: Samples representing acute and convalescent COVID-19 were sourced from the United States, Italy and Spain.

The CDR3 length is 16 residues. The ends lost 2 bases at V and 8 bases at J; junction bases unmatched: 9. Germline V CDR1 and CDR2: SGDLS, YYNGEE. Method: immunoSEQ multiplex PCR; TCRdb's copy keeps in-frame clones and lacks some. This repertoire shows some 130,000 clones, under 90% found once; its top ten account for about 8.4%. The V and J genes are TRBV9 and TRBJ2-3; 12 nucleotides line up with TRBD2. This TCR came from a woman aged 55-70 years with active or convalescent COVID-19. The sequenced sample was peripheral blood. For the CDR3, the DNA is TGTGCCAGCAGCGTTCCTAGCGGGGGGGCCTTCGGTACGCAGTATTTT. Protein product: CASSVPSGGAFGTQYF.